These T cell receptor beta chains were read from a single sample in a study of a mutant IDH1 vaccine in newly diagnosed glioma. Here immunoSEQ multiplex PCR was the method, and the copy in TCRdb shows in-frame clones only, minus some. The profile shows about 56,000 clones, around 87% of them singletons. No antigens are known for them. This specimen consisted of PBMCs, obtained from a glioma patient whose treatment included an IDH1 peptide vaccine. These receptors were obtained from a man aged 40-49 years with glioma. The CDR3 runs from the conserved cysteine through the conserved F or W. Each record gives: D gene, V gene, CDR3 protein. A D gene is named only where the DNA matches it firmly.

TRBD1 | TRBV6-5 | CASSYSVGTGTAQYF
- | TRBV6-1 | CASRPGTYNEQFF
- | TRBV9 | CASSVVVTSGDEQFF
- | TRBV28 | CASSLGRPFVTF
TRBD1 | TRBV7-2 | CASSLVDRDYGYTF
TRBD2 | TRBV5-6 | CASSLLAGSFQETQYF
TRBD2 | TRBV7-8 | CASSLGTSGNREQYF
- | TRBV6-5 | CASSYSAGYGYTF
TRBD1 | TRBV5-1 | CASSLETGGREAFF
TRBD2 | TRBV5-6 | CASSGGLAGVGTQYF
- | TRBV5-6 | CASSELGREDEKLFF
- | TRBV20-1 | CSAAKPEQYF
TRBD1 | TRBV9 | CASSGTGAYGYTF
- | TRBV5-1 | CASSLEGREGTDTQYF
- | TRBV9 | CASSAAFTGELFF
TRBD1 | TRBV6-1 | CASHGTVYHEQYF
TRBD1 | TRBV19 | CASSPYRGSNQPQHF
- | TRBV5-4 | CASSLVQGNYGYTF
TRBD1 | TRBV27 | CASSYQGAREQYF
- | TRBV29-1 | CSVDSPGEAFF
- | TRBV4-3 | CASSQEFREHEKLFF
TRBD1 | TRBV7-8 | CASSLEGTGNQPQHF
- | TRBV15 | CATSTYQGNTGELFF
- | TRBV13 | CASSPDRRVNTEAFF
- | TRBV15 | CATSRDSPGRYGYTF
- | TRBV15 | CATSLTGKDTEAFF
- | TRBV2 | CASSPSGQALGGNTIYF
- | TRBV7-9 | CASSLASNQPQHF
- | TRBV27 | CASSLVDSRYEQYF
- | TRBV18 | CASSPTGLRTDNEQFF
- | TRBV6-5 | CASGSAGPPDTQYF
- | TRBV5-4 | CASSLRDQRYNEQFF
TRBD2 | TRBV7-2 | CASSLVPLWGRAGELFF
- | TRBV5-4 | CASSLKDSHEQFF
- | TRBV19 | CASSLLGPLDPIYF
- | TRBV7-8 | CASSLGGRETQYF
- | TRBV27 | CASSLAEAGGYAQYF
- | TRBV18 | CASSGDGTGELFF
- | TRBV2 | CASRWGGSNQPQHF
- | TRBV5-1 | CASSLGGGANTEAFF
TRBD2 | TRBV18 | CASSPRTSGSSYNEQFF
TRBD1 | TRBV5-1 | CASSLNSGTGARKLFF
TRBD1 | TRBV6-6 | CASSPAGQGTNQPQHF
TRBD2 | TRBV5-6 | CASSLVGLAGAEQFF